The 26 T cell receptor beta chains listed next were all sequenced from one sample in a study of cytomegalovirus exposure and HLA in healthy donors. The primer mix had 60 Vbeta and 13 Jbeta primers. The repertoire was sequenced with immunoSEQ multiplex PCR; TCRdb's copy has only in-frame clones and lacks some. Of approximately 110,000 clones in the sample, about 79% were seen once. The sequenced material came from PBMCs. All receptors derive from a woman aged 18-29 years in good health and CMV-seronegative.

This chain connects TRBV4-1 to TRBJ1-1, with TRBD1 identical over 7 bases. V lost 6 bases to trimming and J lost 3 bases; unmatched junction nucleotides: 7. Germline V gene sequence: CDR1 MGHRA, CDR2 YSYEKL. The CDR3 is made up of 14 amino acids. The chain's CDR3 is CASRDRASDTEAFF. CDR3 coding DNA: TGCGCCAGCAGAGACAGGGCGTCGGACACTGAAGCTTTCTTT.

The V call is TRBV5-6, the J call TRBJ1-2; 7 nucleotides align to TRBD1. Germline loops: CDR1 SGHDT, CDR2 YYEEEE. The CDR3 covers 18 residues. J gave up 2 bases and V 0 bases, and 13 bases lay outside the gene matches. The CDR3 nucleotides read TGTGCCAGCAGCTTGGAGTCCAGGGGGTTCAACCCAAACTATGGCTACACCTTC. Residues: CASSLESRGFNPNYGYTF.

This clone was counted once. The gene calls are TRBV6-5 and TRBJ2-1; TRBD2 matches 8 bases. This CDR3 contains 14 residues. V lost 5 bases, J lost 10 bases, and 10 bases stayed unmatched. Germline assignment: CDR1 MNHEY and CDR2 SVGAGI. This chain's CDR3 is CASSLDGGAGEQFF. CDR3 bases: TGTGCCAGCAGTCTCGACGGGGGGGCCGGAGAGCAGTTCTTC.

The genes are TRBV30 and TRBJ1-6; D call uncertain. The V end lost 2 bases, the J end lost 3 bases, and 11 bases lay between the germline ends. The CDR3 runs to 15 residues. CDR1 and CDR2 (germline): GTSNPN, SVGIG (reference sequence). CDR3 loop: CAWSLHSGYNSPLHF. The CDR3 nucleotides are TGTGCCTGGAGTCTCCATTCGGGCTATAATTCACCCCTCCACTTT.

The J gene is TRBJ2-3, the V gene TRBV11-3; the match to TRBD2 covers 10 bases. CDR3 length: 15 amino acids. CDR1 and CDR2 (germline): SGHNT, YENEEA. V shed 2 bases and J 1 base; nucleotides not matched to a gene: 0. The CDR3 DNA reads as TGTGCCAGCAGCTTACTAGCGGGGGGCACAGATACGCAGTATTTT. It encodes CASSLLAGGTDTQYF.

This chain connects TRBV15 to TRBJ2-3; 9 bases are shared with TRBD1. The CDR3 sequence is 16 residues long. The ends lost 3 bases at V and 7 bases at J; junction bases unmatched: 11. CDR1 and CDR2 from the germline V gene are LNHNV and YYDKDF (reference sequence). The CDR3 nucleotides read TGTGCCACCAGCAGCAATTACGACAGGGGGGAAAATACGCAGTATTTT. Translating it yields CATSSNYDRGENTQYF.

V and J are TRBV5-4 and TRBJ1-4; D is possibly TRBD1 (5 bases). Germline V gene lookup returns CDR1 SGHNT and CDR2 YYREEE (reference sequence). The CDR3 spans 15 residues. V lost 2 bases to trimming and J lost 4 bases, with 12 bases between them. The CDR3, as DNA: TGTGCCAGCAGCTTCAGGGCTCCGGGTAATGAAAAACTGTTTTTT. It translates to CASSFRAPGNEKLFF.

The chain employs TRBV18 and TRBJ2-2, with D possibly matching TRBD2 (5 bases). Germline assignment: CDR1 KGHSH and CDR2 LQKENI. The germline V and J ends were trimmed by 0 bases and 7 bases, with 6 bases remaining between them. There are 13 residues in the CDR3. The CDR3 DNA reads as TGTGCCAGCTCACCACCGACTATCGGGGAGCTGTTTTTT. This gives the protein CASSPPTIGELFF.

This sequence joins TRBV11-3 and TRBJ2-3; TRBD1 aligns across 7 bases. Germline-derived CDR1 and CDR2 are SGHNT and YENEEA. V lost 1 base and J lost 6; bases outside the gene matches: 4. CDR3 length: 14 residues. In DNA form, the CDR3 reads TGTGCCAGCAGCTTAGGGACAGGAGTGGATACGCAGTATTTT. Translation: CASSLGTGVDTQYF. Drawing the rest from reference TRBV11-3 and TRBJ2-3, the complete variable domain is EAGVVQSPRYKIIEKKQPVAFWCNPISGHNTLYWYLQNLGQGPELLIRYENEEAVDDSQLPKDRFSAERLKGVDSTLKIQPAELGDSAVYLCASSLGTGVDTQYFGPGTRLTVL.

The chain combines TRBV19 with TRBJ2-1, with a tentative D call TRBD1 (6 bases). The germline V and J ends were trimmed by 3 bases and 4 bases, with 10 bases remaining between them. The germline V gene has CDR1 LNHDA and CDR2 SQIVND (reference sequence). This CDR3 comprises 14 residues. The CDR3 is CASSIRTAYNEQFF. The CDR3 DNA reads as TGTGCCAGTAGTATCCGGACAGCTTACAATGAGCAGTTCTTC.

The V call is TRBV29-1, the J call TRBJ1-4; 9 bases are shared with TRBD1. V lost 6 bases, J lost 1 base, and 6 bases stayed unmatched. Germline lookup yields CDR1 SQVTM and CDR2 ANQGSEA. This CDR3 has 15 amino acids. CDR3 nucleotides: TGCAGCGTAAAGGACAGGGGTGGAACTAATGAAAAACTGTTTTTT. This gives the protein CSVKDRGGTNEKLFF.

This sequence joins TRBV5-1 and TRBJ1-1, with D possibly TRBD1 on 5 matching bases. The length of the CDR3 is 13 residues. V lost 0 bases and J 5 bases, leaving 8 bases between the germline ends. Germline CDR1 and CDR2: SGHRS and YFSETQ. Here the CDR3 DNA reads TGCGCCAGCAGCTTGGTAGGGGCTACTGAAGCTTTCTTT. This codes for CASSLVGATEAFF.

The chain couples TRBV4-1 to TRBJ1-5; 9 bases line up with TRBD1. This CDR3 contains 14 residues. From germline, CDR1 is MGHRA and CDR2 YSYEKL. V trimming: 4 bases; J trimming: 6 bases; junction bases outside the gene matches: 4. CDR3 DNA: TGCGCCAGCAGCCGCGGGACAGGGACTCAGCCCCAGCATTTT. It is translated as CASSRGTGTQPQHF.

The gene calls are TRBV28 and TRBJ2-4, with a weak D call TRBD2 (5 bases). The CDR3 is 14 residues long. Germline loops: CDR1 MDHEN, CDR2 SYDVKM. V was trimmed by 8 bases and J by 0 bases, leaving 11 bases between them. The CDR3, as DNA: TGTGCCAGCCGCTACGGGGTAGCCAAAAACATTCAGTACTTC. Its translation: CASRYGVAKNIQYF.

This clone was seen a single time. The V gene is TRBV18, the J gene TRBJ2-1; 7 bases fit TRBD1. Germline V CDR1 and CDR2: KGHSH, LQKENI. The CDR3 covers 15 residues. V gave up 2 bases and J gave up 8 bases; unmatched junction bases: 9. DNA for the CDR3: TGTGCCAGCTCACCAAGTTCTACAGGGGTCTATGAGCAGTTCTTC. Translated: CASSPSSTGVYEQFF.

The rearrangement uses TRBV27 and TRBJ1-5, with 9 bases that match TRBD1. The V gene end was trimmed by 2 bases and the J gene end by 3 bases; junction bases not matched to a gene: 11. The CDR3 has 18 residues. The germline CDR1 and CDR2 sequences are MNHEY and SMNVEV (reference sequence). The CDR3 DNA reads TGTGCCAGCAGTTTACGCCACAACCGGGACAGGGACAATCAGCCCCAGCATTTT. This gives the protein CASSLRHNRDRDNQPQHF.

The J gene is TRBJ1-3, the V gene TRBV7-2, with D unresolved. In germline, CDR1 is SGHTA, CDR2 FQGNSA. The V end was cut by 1 base, the J end by 0 bases, with 13 bases between. The CDR3 is made up of 17 amino acids. The CDR3 reads CASSLVPRSSSGNTIYF. The CDR3, as DNA: TGTGCCAGCAGCTTAGTTCCCAGGTCGAGCTCTGGAAACACCATATATTTT.

This chain links TRBV27 with TRBJ2-2; 13 nucleotides match TRBD2. This CDR3 region has 15 residues. V lost 3 bases to trimming and J lost 5 bases; unmatched junction nucleotides: 0. Looked up from germline, CDR1 is MNHEY and CDR2 is SMNVEV (reference sequence). DNA for the CDR3: TGTGCCAGCAGTTTGACTAGCGGGAGGACCGGGGAGCTGTTTTTT. Translation gives CASSLTSGRTGELFF.

This chain connects TRBV27 to TRBJ1-1; D gene ambiguous. The CDR3 extends over 13 amino acids. The ends were cut back, 5 bases at V and 7 bases at J, with 14 bases in the middle. Germline V lookup: CDR1 MNHEY, CDR2 SMNVEV (reference sequence). CDR3 sequence: CASSPMSLNEAFF. The DNA of the CDR3 is TGTGCCAGCAGTCCGATGAGTCTAAATGAAGCTTTCTTT.

The chain joins TRBV27 to TRBJ2-1, with TRBD2 matching over 8 bases. Germline CDR1 MNHEY, CDR2 SMNVEV (reference sequence). With 5 bases clipped from V and 9 bases from J, the junction kept 9 bases outside the gene matches. The CDR3 is made up of 14 amino acids. CDR3 sequence: CASSPGTAGGEQFF. CDR3 coding DNA: TGTGCCAGCAGTCCCGGGACCGCGGGGGGTGAGCAGTTCTTC.

This sequence joins TRBV9 and TRBJ1-1; 9 nucleotides match TRBD1. There are 15 residues in the CDR3. Trimming at V came to 3 bases and at J to 4 bases, leaving 7 bases not matched to a gene. Germline loops: CDR1 SGDLS, CDR2 YYNGEE. Here the CDR3 reads CASSAEDRGVTEAFF. The CDR3 DNA is TGTGCCAGCAGCGCAGAGGACAGGGGTGTCACTGAAGCTTTCTTT.

The J gene is TRBJ2-2, the V gene TRBV9, with 8 bases matching TRBD1. With V trimmed by 5 bases and J by 2 bases, 5 bases remained unmatched. Germline V lookup: CDR1 SGDLS, CDR2 YYNGEE. The CDR3 contains 15 residues. DNA for the CDR3: TGTGCCAGCAGACCAGGGGGCGCAAACACCGGGGAGCTGTTTTTT. Protein sequence: CASRPGGANTGELFF.

The V and J genes are TRBV6-4 and TRBJ2-1; TRBD2 matches 8 bases. This CDR3 has 16 residues. Germline assignment: CDR1 MRHNA and CDR2 SNTAGT. The ends lost 3 bases at V and 0 bases at J; junction bases unmatched: 4. CDR3 sequence: CASSEIAGSSYNEQFF. The CDR3 DNA reads TGTGCCAGCAGTGAAATAGCGGGGAGCTCCTACAATGAGCAGTTCTTC.

The chain uses TRBV5-1 and TRBJ1-2; D is perhaps TRBD1 (6 bases). Trimming took 1 base from V and 3 from J, leaving 7 bases between them. The CDR3 is 13 residues long. From germline, CDR1 is SGHRS and CDR2 YFSETQ. The CDR3 loop is CASSLRTDYGYTF. CDR3 in DNA: TGCGCCAGCAGCTTGAGGACAGACTATGGCTACACCTTC. Based on the CDR3 plus reference TRBV5-1 and TRBJ1-2, the full variable domain is KAGVTQTPRYLIKTRGQQVTLSCSPISGHRSVSWYQQTPGQGLQFLFEYFSETQRNKGNFPGRFSGRQFSNSRSEMNVSTLELGDSALYLCASSLRTDYGYTFGSGTRLTVV.

V is TRBV5-1 and J is TRBJ1-3; tentatively, D is TRBD1 (6 bases). Trimming took off 4 bases at V and 4 bases at J, with 15 bases between the two ends. Per the germline V gene, CDR1 is SGHRS and CDR2 is YFSETQ. The CDR3 extends over 15 amino acids. CDR3 sequence (DNA): TGCGCCAGCAGCCGTCGGGGGGCCGTGGGAAACACCATATATTTT. Amino acids: CASSRRGAVGNTIYF.

The chain is built from TRBV6-5 and TRBJ1-5; TRBD1 is a possible D gene (5 bases). The germline gives CDR1 MNHEY, CDR2 SVGAGI. V lost 2 bases, J lost 2 bases, and 13 bases lay in between. CDR3 length equals 16 residues. The CDR3 nucleotides read TGTGCCAGCAGTTACAAGGGGCCTGTCGGCAATCAGCCCCAGCATTTT. This sequence encodes CASSYKGPVGNQPQHF.